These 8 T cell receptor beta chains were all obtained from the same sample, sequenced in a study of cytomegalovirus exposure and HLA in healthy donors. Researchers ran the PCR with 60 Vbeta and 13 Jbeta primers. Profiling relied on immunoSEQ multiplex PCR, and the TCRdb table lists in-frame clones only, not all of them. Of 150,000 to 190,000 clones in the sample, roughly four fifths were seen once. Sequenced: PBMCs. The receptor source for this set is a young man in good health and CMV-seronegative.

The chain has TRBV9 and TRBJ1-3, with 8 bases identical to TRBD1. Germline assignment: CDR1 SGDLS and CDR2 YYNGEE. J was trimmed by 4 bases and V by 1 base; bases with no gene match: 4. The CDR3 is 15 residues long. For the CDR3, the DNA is TGTGCCAGCAGCGTATCGACAGGGGACGGAAACACCATATATTTT. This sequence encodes CASSVSTGDGNTIYF.

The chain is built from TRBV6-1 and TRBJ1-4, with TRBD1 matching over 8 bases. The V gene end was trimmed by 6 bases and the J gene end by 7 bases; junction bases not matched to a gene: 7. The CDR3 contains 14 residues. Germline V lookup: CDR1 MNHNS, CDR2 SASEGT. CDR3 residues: CASSPGQGGEKLFF. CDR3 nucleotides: TGTGCCAGCAGCCCCGGACAGGGAGGTGAAAAACTGTTTTTT.

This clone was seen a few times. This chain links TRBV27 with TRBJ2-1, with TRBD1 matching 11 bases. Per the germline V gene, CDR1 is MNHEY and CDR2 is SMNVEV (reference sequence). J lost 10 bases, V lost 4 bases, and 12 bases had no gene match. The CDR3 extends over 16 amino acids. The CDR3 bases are TGTGCCAGCAGTTCCCGGGACAGGGGGTCGGGCTCGGAGCAGTTCTTC. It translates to CASSSRDRGSGSEQFF.

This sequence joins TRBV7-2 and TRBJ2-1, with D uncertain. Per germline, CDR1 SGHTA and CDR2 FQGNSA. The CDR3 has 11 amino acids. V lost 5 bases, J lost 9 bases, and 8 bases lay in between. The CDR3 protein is CASSPFGEQFF. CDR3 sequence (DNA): TGTGCCAGCAGCCCCTTCGGTGAGCAGTTCTTC.

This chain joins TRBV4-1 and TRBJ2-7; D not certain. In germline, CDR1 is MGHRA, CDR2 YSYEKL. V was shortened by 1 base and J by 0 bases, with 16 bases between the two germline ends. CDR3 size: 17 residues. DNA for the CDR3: TGCGCCAGCAGCCAAGGGCCTGAGACCCGGAGCTCCTACGAGCAGTACTTC. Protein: CASSQGPETRSSYEQYF.

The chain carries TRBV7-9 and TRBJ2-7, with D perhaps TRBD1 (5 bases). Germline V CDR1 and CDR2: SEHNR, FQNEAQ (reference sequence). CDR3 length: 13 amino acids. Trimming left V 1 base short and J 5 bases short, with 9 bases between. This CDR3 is CASSLDGRDEQYF. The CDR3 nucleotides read TGTGCCAGCAGCTTAGACGGCAGGGACGAGCAGTACTTC.

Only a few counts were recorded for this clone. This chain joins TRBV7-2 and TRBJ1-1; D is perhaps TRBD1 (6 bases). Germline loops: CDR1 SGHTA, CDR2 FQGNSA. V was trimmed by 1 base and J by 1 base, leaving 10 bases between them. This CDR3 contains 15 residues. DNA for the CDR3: TGTGCCAGCAGCTTAGGGGTCAGGGGGAACACTGAAGCTTTCTTT. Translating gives CASSLGVRGNTEAFF.

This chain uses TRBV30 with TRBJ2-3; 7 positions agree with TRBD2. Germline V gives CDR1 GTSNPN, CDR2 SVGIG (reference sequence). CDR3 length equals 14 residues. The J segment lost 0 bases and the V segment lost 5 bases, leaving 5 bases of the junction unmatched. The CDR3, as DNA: TGTGCCTGGTCCGGTAGCGGGAGCACAGATACGCAGTATTTT. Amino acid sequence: CAWSGSGSTDTQYF.